This T cell receptor (beta chain) was sequenced for a study of blood T cell repertoires in COVID-19. Cohort placement rested on clinical history that participants reported themselves. Note on this clone: Other DNA sequences in the same sample also yield this CDR3.

Original processing methods: By means of reference gene primer amplification, nucleated cell counts were estimated. TCRdb's table, derived via immunoSEQ multiplex PCR, lists solely in-frame clones and lacks some. The D gene and trimming were derived from the DNA, and the V and J assignments and clone size from that table. The table has 400,000 to 450,000 clones, approximately 92% seen once; the top ten hold 1.1%. Looked up from germline, CDR1 is SQVTM and CDR2 is ANQGSEA. Trimming shortened V by 1 base and J by 4 bases, and 5 bases separated the two germline ends. This CDR3 has 11 residues. This sequence originates from a man younger than 40 who had recovered from COVID-19. The chain uses TRBV29-1 and TRBJ2-7, with D possibly TRBD2 on 5 matching bases. The sequenced sample was PBMCs or T cells enriched from blood (not recorded which). The CDR3 sequence: CSVEGGYEQYF. In DNA, the CDR3 is TGCAGCGTTGAAGGCGGGTACGAGCAGTACTTC.